The subject of this entry is one T cell receptor beta chain. Its antigen has not been determined. Base-call qualities are not available, and no considerably larger clone is one nucleotide away. This sample stems from a study of cytomegalovirus exposure and HLA in healthy donors (dated by TCRdb to between 2016 and 2019). In the study overall: An earlier analysis of approximately 640 of the donors reported 250 to 350 Gb of sequence data and 117 million unique TCR beta sequences from 150 million to 200 million T cells. About 300 gigabases of sequencing data and approximately 85 million unique TCR sequences were included in an early release covering several hundred HLA-typed donors. Among the roughly 390 genotyped donors, around 81% belonged to the genetic ancestry cluster associated with self-reported Caucasian donors. The study aimed to test whether cataloging public T cell receptors could reveal signatures of past pathogen exposure. The study used immunosequencing to profile the T cell repertoires of approximately 690 subjects and linked those repertoires to cytomegalovirus serostatus. Besides the first cohort of 500 to 700 subjects, a separate validation cohort made up of roughly 120 different subjects was used. The study combined high-throughput TCR immunosequencing, statistical association of individual TCRs with disease status, and machine learning to predict cytomegalovirus infection status. To study patterns of TCR occurrence, a later analysis re-analyzed previously published TCR beta repertoires from 600 to 750 donors and added high-resolution HLA genotyping. The later analysis used no new phenotypic data to find candidate immune exposures, relying instead on TCR beta sequences and their occurrence across donors. In an earlier analysis of more than 550 of the donors, high-throughput TCR beta sequencing was used to judge whether each TCR beta V gene segment behaved as functional or pseudogenic. Donor age, sex, ethnicity and CMV serostatus were compiled alongside the repertoire data. A later genetic analysis used genome-wide SNP genotypes for about three fifths of the 666 donors, treating that subset as a discovery cohort. Every discovery cohort repertoire had been produced on one sequencing platform. HLA typing covered class I and class II loci at four-digit resolution. The number of typed donors differed by locus: about 620-640 for A, B, C, DRB1 and DQB1; 522 for DQA1; some 590 for DPA1; and some 470 for DPB1. Four to six DR-DQ haplotypes were handled as single units for association and clustering, since linkage in the cohort was strong. Among 398 genotyped donors of the cohort, an average of around 240,000 unique TCR beta nucleotide sequences were sequenced per donor, around a sixth of them non-productive.

In total, around 600 healthy bone marrow donors made up the cohort. At the time of sampling, every cohort member was nominally healthy, though immune exposures that went unrecorded were likely present. The donor was CMV seropositive and belonged to the group of more than 250 seropositive cohort members. Every donor gave a peripheral blood sample, and the peripheral blood mononuclear cells from that sample were used for TCR beta sequencing. The Qiagen DNeasy Blood Extraction Kit was used to extract genomic DNA from the blood cell samples. Between the V and J ends, shortened by 4 bases and 7 bases respectively, the junction contains 14 bases. The CDR3 starts with the cysteine, ends with the phenylalanine, and has 13 residues. Left in the record is the CDR3 DNA by itself, 39 bases read in frame from the first base. The germline V gene encodes CDR1 SQVTM and CDR2 ANQGSEA. The paper's findings and limits, for the study overall: According to a later analysis, parvovirus B19, influenza, CMV and Epstein-Barr virus appeared linked to several top co-occurrence clusters. In a later genetic analysis, fewer N-insertions in productive TCRs were reported among donors in an Asian-associated ancestry cluster than the 666-donor mean. In a later analysis, most CMV-associated TCR beta chains were found to appear HLA-restricted, with HLA associations seemingly driven largely by CMV exposure. A later analysis associated around 16,000 TCR beta sequences with specific HLA alleles at a false discovery rate of 0.05. Most TCR sequences were seen in very few donors, while some public TCRs were found in many individuals. Cytomegalovirus status was reported to be diagnosed by the classifier with high specificity and sensitivity in both the original and validation cohorts. Linkage disequilibrium might explain the correlated functional status among segregating V segments, but an unknown experimental factor could not be ruled out. Three of the identified cytomegalovirus-associated TCR beta chains were confirmed in vitro to be specific for cytomegalovirus antigens. Broadly in line with IMGT annotations, most TCR beta V segments showed up in productive rearrangements about 90% or about 30% of the time in an earlier analysis of under 700 of the donors. Because HLA typing was missing for some donors at each locus, association tests included only the typed subset. The authors suggested that the approach could potentially be generalized to other disease states and immunological phenotypes. When HLA alleles, especially DR and DQ, strongly co-occurred, attributing TCR associations to individual alleles was difficult. The cohort was sequenced for TCR beta chains only, and without alpha or paired-chain data the features that could be detected were limited. Some IMGT-functional V segments, including TRBV6-2 and TRBV6-3, could not be told apart with the 87-base-pair reads, so those segments were excluded. A group of highly shared sequence variants was considered likely to be a technical artifact of the sequencing pipeline. A later genetic analysis associated a missense DCLRE1C variant with V-gene and J-gene trimming of TCR beta chains, and an independent cohort replicated the association. Presence/absence analyses assumed roughly uniform sequencing depth across donors, an assumption that may not hold. A later analysis found that HLA-associated TCR beta chains were more clonally expanded and had lower generation probabilities than equally common non-associated chains. The study gave a list of about 150 TCR beta chains associated with cytomegalovirus. Seventeen rarely observed V segments, including chromosome 9 orphons, were excluded from the earlier analysis of 550 to 700 of the donors because counts were too low. The only immune exposure information available for the cohort was CMV serostatus. According to a later analysis, TCR association rates differed among HLA loci, with DRB1 alleles showing the most associated TCRs and HLA-C alleles showing the fewest. A further reported finding was that TCR beta sequences accurately predicted the HLA-A and HLA-B alleles for most subjects in the first cohort.

The library was generated by the immunoSEQ multiplex PCR assay. The multiplex PCR relied on a mix of 60 forward primers for TCR Vbeta segments and 13 reverse primers for TCR Jbeta segments. A multiplex PCR assay on genomic DNA amplified the CDR3 region of rearranged TCR beta genes. On the Illumina HiSeq System, the amplified TCR beta libraries were sequenced as 87-base-pair reads. Regarding the original processing steps: In a later analysis, roughly 80 million unique TCR beta chains were counted across the roughly 670 repertoires, and roughly 11 million of these chains were shared by at least two donors. To remove PCR and sequencing errors, raw reads were error-corrected and collapsed into unique sequences using a nearest-neighbor algorithm that merged closely related sequences. V, D and J gene segments were assigned by aligning CDR3 sequences to IMGT reference sequences. For a sequence to be retained, a match of at least six nucleotides was required to both a V gene segment and a J gene segment. Rearrangements were called productive when the CDR3 lacked stop codons and stayed in frame with V and J; all others were non-productive. CDR3 was defined according to IMGT convention as the region running from the second conserved V-encoded cysteine to the conserved J-encoded phenylalanine. Sequences without an unambiguous match to a single V gene segment were excluded from the earlier analysis of about 600 of the donors. An earlier analysis of around 600 of the donors classified V segments as functional when productive rearrangements were above 56.7% and as segregating when the standard deviation between donors was above 5%. A statistical classification framework was built for diagnosing cytomegalovirus status from the catalog of TCR beta chain sequences. V and J gene assignment, in a later analysis, came from comparing TCR nucleotide sequences with IMGT/GENE-DB human TR gene sequences. A later analysis assigned CDR3 sequences and most-parsimonious VDJ recombination scenarios with the TCRdist pipeline. In a later analysis, each TCR beta chain was defined by its CDR3 amino acid sequence together with its V-gene family, and reads without a unique V-gene family were excluded. As a way to deal with suspected cross-contamination and a sequencing artifact, a later analysis dropped over 550 nucleotide sequences that were highly shared and had low generation probability. For each public chain, a later analysis derived a clonal expansion index from normalized ranks of inferred template counts within each repertoire. Generation probabilities in a later analysis came from a VDJ recombination model fitted to out-of-frame rearrangements, and those results were checked against IGoR. In a later analysis, TCR-TCR, TCR-HLA and TCR-CMV co-occurrence was scored with hypergeometric tests, and a repertoire-size bias correction was applied to TCR pairs. In a later analysis, false discovery rates were estimated by permuting HLA or CMV assignments 20 times. In a later analysis, co-occurring TCRs were grouped with DBSCAN, and TCRdist sequence similarity was added when clustering was performed within HLA-allele-positive subsets. Repertoires with fewer than 30,000 or more than 120,000 public chains were left out of co-occurrence clustering, as were about 5 repertoires with anomalous nucleotide sharing. Held by TCRdb, this immuneACCESS table contains in-frame sequences only and omits some clones. Under half of the omission traces to an unresolved V gene where checked; the cause of the rest is unknown. The V and J calls and clone size were taken over from that table, and D and trimming were inferred from the DNA. The sample data list about 150,000 clones, and approximately 80% of these were observed just once. The top ten hold 4.3% of the sample.

The sample taken for sequencing was PBMCs. The clonotype was recovered from a woman in her 40s in good health and CMV-seropositive. The chain is encoded by TRBV29-1 joined to TRBJ1-3, and TRBD1 may be the D gene, going by 5 matching bases. The sequenced DNA: TGCAGCGTTGGAGACAGTCTCCTGAACACCATATATTTT. Its coded protein is CSVGDSLLNTIYF.